Listed here are 29 T cell receptor beta chains from one sample, sequenced in a study of cytomegalovirus exposure and HLA in healthy donors. PCR primers comprised 60 Vbeta and 13 Jbeta primers. Clones were read by immunoSEQ multiplex PCR, and TCRdb kept only the in-frame ones, dropping some. The sample records 120,000 or so clones, approximately 80% being singletons. The sample comprised PBMCs. Receptors originate from a man aged 25-40 years in good health and CMV-seronegative.

The CDR3 sequence: CASSSSGSATDTQYF. The CDR3 DNA reads TGCGCCAGCAGCTCCTCTGGGAGCGCCACAGATACGCAGTATTTT. The chain combines TRBV5-1 with TRBJ2-3, with TRBD2 as a possible D gene (5 bases). Trimming removed 3 bases from V and 2 bases from J, with 13 bases in between. The CDR3 sequence is 15 residues long. CDR1 is SGHRS and CDR2 is YFSETQ in the germline V gene.

The chain is built from TRBV5-4 and TRBJ2-3; the D gene is possibly TRBD2 (6 bases). This CDR3 is 16 amino acids long. CDR1 SGHNT and CDR2 YYREEE come from the germline V gene (reference sequence). The V end lost 4 bases, the J end lost 0 bases, and 15 bases lay between the germline ends. CDR3 protein: CASSTGTSPSTDTQYF. The CDR3, as DNA: TGTGCCAGCAGCACCGGCACTAGCCCGAGCACAGATACGCAGTATTTT.

This clone was recorded a few times. V gene TRBV27 combines with J gene TRBJ2-6, with D hard to call. The germline gives CDR1 MNHEY, CDR2 SMNVEV (reference sequence). Deletions cut 5 bases from V and 2 bases from J, with 7 bases between. CDR3 size: 14 residues. The CDR3 DNA reads as TGTGCCAGCAGTGTGGCGGCTGGGGCCAACGTCCTGACTTTC. Translation: CASSVAAGANVLTF.

The chain links TRBV7-6 to TRBJ2-3; possible D gene TRBD2, 6 bases. CDR3 length equals 16 residues. The germline gives CDR1 SGHVS, CDR2 FNYEAQ. Trimming shortened V by 6 bases and J by 0 bases, and 16 bases separated the two germline ends. The CDR3 coding sequence is TGTGCCAGCAGTCCCAGACCTGGACTAAGCACAGATACGCAGTATTTT. This codes for CASSPRPGLSTDTQYF.

This clone appeared once. The chain is built from TRBV6-5 and TRBJ1-6; D unclear. With 2 bases removed from V and 0 bases from J, the gap between germline ends came to 8 bases. CDR3 length: 16 amino acids. Per the germline V gene, CDR1 is MNHEY and CDR2 is SVGAGI. As DNA, the CDR3 is TGTGCCAGCAGTTACGGTCCGGGCTCCTATAATTCACCCCTCCACTTT. Translated, it gives CASSYGPGSYNSPLHF.

The chain carries TRBV7-9 and TRBJ2-7; a weak D match, TRBD1 (5 bases). Germline V CDR1 and CDR2: SEHNR, FQNEAQ (reference sequence). With 3 bases removed from V and 3 bases from J, the gap between germline ends came to 9 bases. The CDR3 has 13 residues. CDR3 in DNA: TGTGCCAGCAGCTTGGGGCCGGACTACGAGCAGTACTTC. This gives the protein CASSLGPDYEQYF.

The V call is TRBV5-1, the J call TRBJ1-2; 7 bases are a match to TRBD1. V shed 0 bases, J shed 3 bases, and the junction held 5 bases outside the gene matches. Germline assignment: CDR1 SGHRS and CDR2 YFSETQ. The CDR3 runs 15 residues. CDR3 sequence (DNA): TGCGCCAGCAGCTTGGCCAGGGACAGTGACTATGGCTACACCTTC. Translating it yields CASSLARDSDYGYTF.

The chain combines TRBV13 with TRBJ2-7, with D perhaps matching TRBD2 (5 bases). The CDR3 totals 17 residues. The germline CDR1 and CDR2 sequences are PRHDT and FYEKMQ (reference sequence). Trimming took 2 bases from V and 0 from J, leaving 17 bases between them. The CDR3: CASSLNGGYPSSYEQYF. Written as DNA, the CDR3 is TGTGCCAGCAGCTTAAATGGAGGATACCCAAGCTCCTACGAGCAGTACTTC.

This clone has more than one count but fewer than ten. V usage is TRBV5-1 and J usage is TRBJ1-4; D is unresolved. Germline CDR1 and CDR2: SGHRS and YFSETQ. CDR3 length equals 16 residues. V lost 0 bases to trimming and J lost 0 bases, with 9 bases between them. The CDR3, as DNA: TGCGCCAGCAGCTTGGTTGGGCGGGCAACTAATGAAAAACTGTTTTTT. It encodes CASSLVGRATNEKLFF.

The V and J genes are TRBV11-2 and TRBJ1-3; no reliable D call. Germline-derived CDR1 and CDR2 are SGHAT and FQNNGV. Trimming removed 4 bases from V and 0 bases from J, with 4 bases in between. There are 13 residues in the CDR3. The CDR3 nucleotides are TGTGCCAGCAGCTACTTCTCTGGAAACACCATATATTTT. Amino acid sequence: CASSYFSGNTIYF.

Remarks on this clone: Other DNA sequences of this sample code for an identical CDR3. The chain couples TRBV28 to TRBJ1-5; TRBD1 is a possible D gene (5 bases). V was pared by 6 bases and J by 7 bases, with 13 bases between. Germline-derived CDR1 and CDR2 are MDHEN and SYDVKM. This CDR3 has 13 residues. CDR3 sequence reads: CASRQGFGQPQHF. The DNA of the CDR3 is TGTGCCAGCAGGCAGGGATTCGGGCAGCCCCAGCATTTT.

This clone was counted between two and nine times. V is TRBV7-2 and J is TRBJ1-1; D remains ambiguous. CDR1 and CDR2 (germline): SGHTA, FQGNSA. CDR3 size: 15 residues. The ends were cut back, 1 base at V and 4 bases at J, with 13 bases in the middle. CDR3 nucleotides: TGTGCCAGCAGCTTAGAATCGACAACAATCACTGAAGCTTTCTTT. Protein: CASSLESTTITEAFF. The full variable domain, rest sourced from reference TRBV7-2 and TRBJ1-1, is GAGVSQSPSNKVTEKGKDVELRCDPISGHTALYWYRQSLGQGLEFLIYFQGNSAPDKSGLPSDRFSAERTGGSVSTLTIQRTQQEDSAVYLCASSLESTTITEAFFGQGTRLTVV.

Written as DNA, the CDR3 is TGTGCCACACTACCAGGAGGACAGATACTCACCGGGGAGCTGTTTTTT. This encodes CATLPGGQILTGELFF. The genes are TRBV10-3 and TRBJ2-2; tentatively, D is TRBD1 (6 bases). V lost 10 bases and J lost 4, with 22 bases in between. This CDR3 has 16 amino acids. CDR1 is ENHRY and CDR2 is SYGVKD in the germline V gene.

The CDR3 reads CATGGQGFTEAFF. The CDR3 DNA reads as TGTGCCACCGGGGGACAGGGATTCACTGAAGCTTTCTTT. The chain is built from TRBV5-4 and TRBJ1-1, with TRBD1 matching 9 bases. Looked up from germline, CDR1 is SGHNT and CDR2 is YYREEE (reference sequence). CDR3 length: 13 residues. The trim removed 9 bases at V and 4 bases at J, leaving 7 bases unmatched.

V usage is TRBV9 and J usage is TRBJ1-1, with 10 bases lining up with TRBD1. The J segment lost 6 bases and the V segment lost 5 bases, leaving 13 bases of the junction unmatched. Germline CDR1 SGDLS, CDR2 YYNGEE. This CDR3 spans 16 amino acids. CDR3 nucleotides: TGTGCCAGCAGGCCGGGACAGGGGCTCGAAAAGGCTGAAGCTTTCTTT. Translating it yields CASRPGQGLEKAEAFF.

The chain combines TRBV5-7 with TRBJ1-2, with D unresolved. TRBV5-7 is sorted into the ORF group, with uncertain function. This CDR3 is built from 12 residues. The ends were cut back, 0 bases at V and 6 bases at J, with 6 bases in the middle. The CDR3 DNA reads TGTGCCAGCAGCTTGGAGAGGAATGGCTACACCTTC. It specifies CASSLERNGYTF.

The chain links TRBV7-8 to TRBJ2-5, with 7 bases matching TRBD2. This CDR3 spans 13 amino acids. Germline CDR1 SGHVS, CDR2 FQNEAQ. With 8 bases clipped from V and 5 bases from J, the junction kept 8 bases outside the gene matches. The CDR3 DNA follows: TGTGCCAGCTCCCGGGAGGCCGGGGAGACCCAGTACTTC. Its translation: CASSREAGETQYF.

The chain carries TRBV7-6 and TRBJ2-3; a possible D gene is TRBD1 (5 bases). The V gene lost 4 bases and the J gene lost 2 bases, with 10 bases spanning the gap. The CDR3 totals 14 residues. In germline, CDR1 is SGHVS, CDR2 FNYEAQ. CDR3 loop: CASSSQGHTDTQYF. CDR3 DNA: TGTGCCAGCAGCTCGCAGGGCCACACAGATACGCAGTATTTT.

The rearrangement links TRBV30 to TRBJ1-2; D unclear. The CDR3 sequence is 13 residues long. V shed 0 bases and J shed 4 bases, with 9 bases lying between them. CDR1 is GTSNPN, CDR2 SVGIG, per germline (reference sequence). CDR3 coding DNA: TGTGCCTGGAGTGTACGATCCAGCTATGGCTACACCTTC. Amino acids: CAWSVRSSYGYTF.

This clone showed up just a few times. The rearrangement uses TRBV5-1 and TRBJ1-1, with 7 positions matching TRBD1. Germline assignment: CDR1 SGHRS and CDR2 YFSETQ. J was trimmed by 0 bases and V by 7 bases; bases with no gene match: 6. This CDR3 has 14 residues. CDR3 sequence: CASRDRIMNTEAFF. DNA for the CDR3: TGCGCCAGCCGGGACAGAATCATGAACACTGAAGCTTTCTTT.

The chain combines TRBV5-1 with TRBJ1-2; 12 bases align to TRBD1. The CDR3 has 16 residues. V shed 4 bases, J shed 0 bases, and the junction held 4 bases outside the gene matches. Germline V gene data show CDR1 as SGHRS and CDR2 as YFSETQ. The CDR3 loop reads CASSPGDRGPNYGYTF. In nucleotides, the CDR3 is TGCGCCAGCAGCCCCGGGGACAGGGGGCCTAACTATGGCTACACCTTC.

This chain joins TRBV30 and TRBJ2-2; 8 bases match TRBD1. CDR1 is GTSNPN, CDR2 SVGIG, per germline (reference sequence). This CDR3 has 15 residues. V shed 2 bases and J 5 bases; nucleotides not matched to a gene: 7. This CDR3 is CAWSRQGYGTGELFF. The CDR3 DNA reads TGTGCCTGGAGTCGACAGGGGTATGGAACCGGGGAGCTGTTTTTT.

This clone was recorded a few times. The J gene is TRBJ2-1, the V gene TRBV10-3, with TRBD1 matching 8 bases. CDR1 ENHRY and CDR2 SYGVKD come from the germline V gene. The CDR3 runs to 15 residues. V was clipped by 4 bases and J by 3 bases; unmatched bases: 5. CDR3 coding DNA: TGTGCCATCAGTGGACAGGGGTATAACTACAATGAGCAGTTCTTC. Translating gives CAISGQGYNYNEQFF.

The V call is TRBV6-5, the J call TRBJ1-1; D ambiguous. V lost 0 bases and J lost 4, with 9 bases in between. This CDR3 has 14 amino acids. Germline values: CDR1 MNHEY, CDR2 SVGAGI. CDR3 amino acids: CASSYSQRGTEAFF. Written as DNA, the CDR3 is TGTGCCAGCAGTTACTCTCAACGGGGCACTGAAGCTTTCTTT.

The chain couples TRBV28 to TRBJ2-2; D remains ambiguous. Trimming pared 4 bases from V and 13 bases from J, leaving 13 bases between. The CDR3 is 12 amino acids. Germline values: CDR1 MDHEN, CDR2 SYDVKM. The CDR3: CASSSGRRGLFF. The CDR3 coding sequence is TGTGCCAGCAGTTCAGGCCGCCGTGGGCTGTTTTTT.

About this clone itself: A junction end diverges from the germline sequence, so it may reflect a read error. Other DNA sequences in this specimen translate into the identical CDR3. The chain has TRBV7-9 and TRBJ1-1; D perhaps matches TRBD1 (5 bases). Germline V gene sequence: CDR1 SEHNR, CDR2 FQNEAQ (reference sequence). The CDR3 extends over 14 amino acids. The CDR3 spells CASSLDGGNAEAFF. CDR3 coding DNA: TGTGCCAGCAGCTTAGATGGGGGGAACGCTGAAGCTTTCTTT. The full variable domain, its missing parts supplied by reference TRBV7-9 and TRBJ1-1, is DTGVSQNPRHKITKRGQNVTFRCDPISEHNRLYWYRQTLGQGPEFLTYFQNEAQLEKSRLLSDRFSAERPKGSFSTLEIQRTEQGDSAMYLCASSLDGGNAEAFFGQGTRLTVV.

V and J are TRBV4-3 and TRBJ1-4, with D unclear. V gave up 3 bases and J gave up 0 bases, with 26 bases separating them. The CDR3 covers 21 residues. Germline lookup yields CDR1 LGHNA and CDR2 YSLEER. The CDR3 nucleotides are TGCGCCAGCAGCCACCAGGTCGAGTGGGTGCCGTTTATTGCAACTAATGAAAAACTGTTTTTT. Translation: CASSHQVEWVPFIATNEKLFF.

This clone showed up just a few times. This chain joins TRBV6-4 and TRBJ2-3, with D possibly TRBD2 on 6 matching bases. Germline-derived CDR1 and CDR2 are MRHNA and SNTAGT. Trimming shortened V by 0 bases and J by 3 bases, and 10 bases separated the two germline ends. This CDR3 region has 15 residues. This CDR3 reads CASSDSQGGTDTQYF. The DNA for the CDR3 is TGTGCCAGCAGTGACTCCCAGGGAGGTACAGATACGCAGTATTTT.

J is TRBJ2-7 and V is TRBV4-1, with 7 bases lining up with TRBD1. CDR1 and CDR2 from the germline V gene are MGHRA and YSYEKL. Germline trimming cut 0 bases from V and 6 bases from J; bases unmatched to any gene: 11. The CDR3 has 16 amino acids. The CDR3 region has the DNA TGCGCCAGCAGCCAAGAACAGGGGAAAGCCACAGGCGAGCAGTACTTC. This translates into CASSQEQGKATGEQYF.